There are many counts of the clone carrying this TCR beta chain. Its antigen is still unknown. The sample originates from a study of CD8 T cells in ankylosing spondylitis. Germline-derived CDR1 and CDR2 are LGHNA and YNFKEQ. V was pared by 0 bases and J by 2 bases, with 11 bases of the junction left unmatched. The CDR3 spans 19 residues. Study-wide results and caveats: Matched synovial fluid from ankylosing spondylitis patients was reported to be enriched for disease-linked clones. Previous work reported some of these motif variants in the synovial fluid and blood of reactive arthritis.

Molecular-barcoded quantitative 5'-RACE produced these TCR beta libraries. TCRdb reprocessed the 5' RACE reads with MiXCR, giving one entry per CDR3 protein. Of about 240,000 distinct CDR3 sequences listed, roughly 10% are singletons. The receptor was derived from a male donor with ankylosing spondylitis or in good health (not recorded which). The genes are TRBV4-2 and TRBJ2-3; TRBD1 matches at 10 bases. Specimen: blood, either unsorted or a sorted T cell fraction (not recorded which). The CDR3 here is CASSQDRAGTGASTDTQYF. CDR3 bases: TGTGCCAGCAGCCAAGATAGGGCCGGGACAGGGGCCTCCACAGATACGCAGTATTTT.